This T cell receptor (beta chain) was captured by sequencing in a study of shared clonotypes between healthy human individuals. Study outcomes and limitations: In general, naive subsets displayed greater estimated richness than memory subsets did. Collection of samples was limited to blood; tissue repertoires likely differ. Among donors, sharing of clonotypes was expected to be affected by sequencing depth.

HIV-negative, healthy adults without recent acute infections or vaccinations were the donors. Using immunoSEQ multiplex PCR, the repertoire was profiled, and TCRdb retains in-frame clones only, with some absent. The sample lists roughly 2.5 million clones, approximately 92% occurring once. About this clone itself: The antigen remains unidentified.

This CDR3 is built from 13 residues. The germline CDR1 and CDR2 sequences are WNHNN and SYGVQD (reference sequence). V was shortened by 10 bases and J by 4 bases, with 13 bases between the two germline ends. The sequence derives from a man aged 18 to 30 in good health. The chain uses TRBV10-1 and TRBJ2-2, with a possible D match to TRBD1 (7 bases). The source material was naive CD4+ T cells sorted from blood. The sample's subset: CD45RA+ positively selected. CDR3 bases: TGCGCCACCGCGGGACAGCTCACCGGGGAGCTGTTTTTT. Translated, it gives CATAGQLTGELFF.